The 27 T cell receptor beta chains in this list originate from one sample, sequenced in a study of PD-1 blockade in classical Hodgkin lymphoma. Time point given: cycle 4 day 1 (C4D1), after more than five weeks of nivolumab. Brentuximab vedotin exposure varied among the patients, all of whom had relapsed after autologous stem cell transplantation. The data were produced by immunoSEQ multiplex PCR, yet TCRdb's version contains in-frame clones alone and is incomplete. The sample consists of tens of thousands of clones, around 90% of them appearing once. The sequencing here drew on peripheral blood mononuclear cells (PBMCs), taken before the fourth cycle of nivolumab. The receptors stem from a human donor with classical Hodgkin lymphoma.

The genes are TRBV29-1 and TRBJ1-1; 9 positions match TRBD1. Germline CDR1 is SQVTM and CDR2 is ANQGSEA. This CDR3 is built from 16 residues. The J segment lost 5 bases and the V segment lost 3 bases, leaving 13 bases of the junction unmatched. CDR3: CSVDGSGTGKGTEAFF. The CDR3 bases are TGCAGCGTTGACGGGTCAGGGACAGGGAAGGGAACTGAAGCTTTCTTT.

This clone has just a few counts. This sequence joins TRBV4-1 and TRBJ1-2; TRBD1 agrees at 9 bases. Germline loops: CDR1 MGHRA, CDR2 YSYEKL. The length of the CDR3 is 14 residues. V shed 3 bases, J shed 2 bases, and the junction held 1 base outside the gene matches. For the CDR3, the DNA is TGCGCCAGCAGCCACGGACAGGGGAACTATGGCTACACCTTC. It encodes CASSHGQGNYGYTF.

V is TRBV6-5 and J is TRBJ2-5, with 8 bases identical to TRBD1. V lost 4 bases to trimming and J lost 2 bases; unmatched junction nucleotides: 6. The germline CDR1 and CDR2 sequences are MNHEY and SVGAGI. CDR3 length: 15 amino acids. The CDR3 coding sequence is TGTGCCAGCAGTTTGGACAGGGTTTATCAAGAGACCCAGTACTTC. Translated: CASSLDRVYQETQYF.

The CDR3 sequence: CASSSHATDTQYF. CDR3 bases: TGTGCCAGCAGTTCTCACGCCACAGATACGCAGTATTTT. V is TRBV28 and J is TRBJ2-3, with unresolved D. Between the trimmed V and J ends, which lost 4 bases and 2 bases, there was a span of 7 bases. Germline CDR1 MDHEN, CDR2 SYDVKM. The CDR3 sequence is 13 residues long. Drawing the rest from reference TRBV28 and TRBJ2-3, the complete variable domain is DVKVTQSSRYLVKRTGEKVFLECVQDMDHENMFWYRQDPGLGLRLIYFSYDVKMKEKGDIPEGYSVSREKKERFSLILESASTNQTSMYLCASSSHATDTQYFGPGTRLTVL.

The CDR3 nucleotides are TGTGCCAGCAGTACCCCGCGGGAGGGCAAAAACATTCAGTACTTC. Translated, it gives CASSTPREGKNIQYF. The genes are TRBV6-6 and TRBJ2-4; TRBD2 matches 9 bases. V trimming: 5 bases; J trimming: 3 bases; junction bases outside the gene matches: 5. Germline CDR1 MNHNY, CDR2 SVGAGI (reference sequence). The length of the CDR3 is 15 residues.

The V and J genes are TRBV23-1 and TRBJ1-5; tentatively, D is TRBD1 (6 bases). TRBV23-1 is an ORF for which the function is uncertain. The CDR3 runs 14 residues. Trimming left V 9 bases short and J 9 bases short, with 21 bases between. The CDR3 reads CARMDPGGRRPQHF. The CDR3 nucleotides read TGCGCCAGAATGGACCCCGGGGGCAGGCGGCCCCAGCATTTT.

The chain joins TRBV5-1 to TRBJ1-1; D unresolved. The CDR3 totals 14 residues. CDR1 and CDR2 (germline): SGHRS, YFSETQ. Trimming cost V 3 bases and J 0 bases, with 9 bases left between them. CDR3 sequence reads: CASSSDGMNTEAFF. The CDR3, as DNA: TGCGCCAGCAGCTCCGATGGCATGAACACTGAAGCTTTCTTT.

CDR3 DNA sequence: TGTGCCAGCAGCTCGTCTAGCGGGAGGTACAATGAGCAGTTCTTC. Its protein is CASSSSSGRYNEQFF. The rearrangement links TRBV13 to TRBJ2-1, with 11 positions matching TRBD2. This CDR3 region has 15 residues. Germline V gene data show CDR1 as PRHDT and CDR2 as FYEKMQ (reference sequence). V gave up 4 bases and J gave up 4 bases; unmatched junction bases: 3.

The rearrangement joins TRBV27 to TRBJ2-1; 13 nucleotides agree with TRBD2. The CDR3 sequence is 15 residues long. Losses at the gene ends were 6 bases for V and 2 bases for J; bases not matched to a gene: 1. Germline lookup yields CDR1 MNHEY and CDR2 SMNVEV (reference sequence). In DNA, the CDR3 is TGTGCCAGCAGGGGACTAGCGGGACCCTACAATGAGCAGTTCTTC. It codes for CASRGLAGPYNEQFF.

The chain recombines TRBV9 with TRBJ2-3; a possible D gene is TRBD2 (6 bases). Trimming cost V 2 bases and J 0 bases, with 10 bases left between them. The CDR3 extends over 15 amino acids. Per germline, CDR1 SGDLS and CDR2 YYNGEE. The CDR3 region is CASSVAGTSTDTQYF. CDR3 DNA sequence: TGTGCCAGCAGCGTGGCCGGGACTAGCACAGATACGCAGTATTTT.

The gene calls are TRBV29-1 and TRBJ2-7; no definite D call. The V gene lost 4 bases and the J gene lost 7 bases, with 11 bases spanning the gap. CDR1 is SQVTM, CDR2 ANQGSEA, per germline. This CDR3 contains 11 residues. CDR3: CSVAPPKEQYF. Here the CDR3 DNA reads TGCAGCGTTGCCCCCCCCAAAGAGCAGTACTTC.

This chain uses TRBV30 with TRBJ1-5; D is unresolved. V was cut by 2 bases and J by 5 bases, with 13 bases left in between. The germline gives CDR1 GTSNPN, CDR2 SVGIG (reference sequence). The CDR3 runs to 14 residues. CDR3 nucleotides: TGTGCCTGGAGTCCTTCCACCTGGGATCAGCCCCAGCATTTT. It translates to CAWSPSTWDQPQHF.

The chain employs TRBV14 and TRBJ2-7; D remains unclear. V lost 1 base and J lost 5, with 15 bases in between. Germline CDR1 is SGHDN and CDR2 is FVKESK. The CDR3 contains 15 residues. CDR3 coding DNA: TGTGCCAGCAGCCAAGCAGGACCTTTAGAGCACGAGCAGTACTTC. It yields the protein CASSQAGPLEHEQYF.

This clone was seen more than once but under ten times. The chain is built from TRBV7-2 and TRBJ1-3; unclear D gene. V lost 0 bases and J lost 0, with 9 bases in between. CDR3 size: 16 residues. Germline lookup yields CDR1 SGHTA and CDR2 FQGNSA. The CDR3 DNA reads TGTGCCAGCAGCTTAGCCTCCCGGGCCTCTGGAAACACCATATATTTT. Its translation: CASSLASRASGNTIYF.

This chain connects TRBV9 to TRBJ2-1; 7 bases fit TRBD2. V was clipped by 5 bases and J by 0 bases; unmatched bases: 5. CDR1 SGDLS and CDR2 YYNGEE come from the germline V gene. The CDR3 length is 15 residues. The DNA of the CDR3 is TGTGCCAGCAGTCTCAAGCGGGGCTCCTACAATGAGCAGTTCTTC. It specifies CASSLKRGSYNEQFF.

The chain employs TRBV5-4 and TRBJ1-2; 8 positions match TRBD1. V lost 7 bases to trimming and J lost 4 bases; unmatched junction nucleotides: 3. Germline V gives CDR1 SGHNT, CDR2 YYREEE (reference sequence). There are 12 residues in the CDR3. This CDR3 reads CASRTGLYGYTF. CDR3 bases: TGTGCCAGCCGGACAGGGCTCTATGGCTACACCTTC.

This chain uses TRBV11-3 with TRBJ2-1; 9 bases map to TRBD2. The V gene end was trimmed by 1 base and the J gene end by 2 bases; junction bases not matched to a gene: 0. CDR3 length: 15 residues. The germline CDR1 and CDR2 sequences are SGHNT and YENEEA. CDR3: CASSLVAGAYNEQFF. In nucleotides, the CDR3 is TGTGCCAGCAGCTTAGTAGCGGGGGCCTACAATGAGCAGTTCTTC.

This clone showed up just once. The chain has TRBV5-1 and TRBJ2-2; D not resolved. The CDR3 runs to 15 residues. V was clipped by 0 bases and J by 4 bases, with 10 bases between them. Germline V gene data show CDR1 as SGHRS and CDR2 as YFSETQ. The CDR3 sequence is CASSLVLPGTGELFF. Here the CDR3 DNA reads TGCGCCAGCAGCTTGGTTCTTCCGGGCACCGGGGAGCTGTTTTTT.

This clone was seen only once. The V gene is TRBV2, the J gene TRBJ2-7; 9 bases are a match to TRBD1. J lost 6 bases, V lost 6 bases, and 3 bases had no gene match. The CDR3 has 12 residues. Germline CDR1 SNHLY, CDR2 FYNNEI. The CDR3 DNA follows: TGTGCCAGCAGATCGGACAGGGGCGAGCAGTACTTC. Amino acids: CASRSDRGEQYF.

V is TRBV23-1 and J is TRBJ2-2, with a possible D match to TRBD2 (5 bases). TRBV23-1 is filed as an ORF, its function uncertain. V was cut by 10 bases and J by 7 bases, with 16 bases left in between. This CDR3 is 13 amino acids long. In nucleotides, the CDR3 is TGCGCCACGTCCGGACGGGGATACGGGGAGCTGTTTTTT. This gives the protein CATSGRGYGELFF.

The chain has TRBV30 and TRBJ2-7; D uncertain. This CDR3 region has 11 residues. V lost 0 bases and J lost 7, with 7 bases in between. Germline V gives CDR1 GTSNPN, CDR2 SVGIG (reference sequence). CDR3 residues: CAWSVNLEQYF. In DNA, the CDR3 is TGTGCCTGGAGTGTCAACCTAGAGCAGTACTTC.

The V gene is TRBV27, the J gene TRBJ1-2; TRBD1 matches 9 bases. V trimming: 2 bases; J trimming: 3 bases; junction bases outside the gene matches: 7. This CDR3 is built from 16 residues. The germline gives CDR1 MNHEY, CDR2 SMNVEV (reference sequence). Here the CDR3 DNA reads TGTGCCAGCAGTTTAAACAGGGGGCGCCCGGACTATGGCTACACCTTC. It specifies CASSLNRGRPDYGYTF.

The rearrangement uses TRBV14 and TRBJ2-3; D is possibly TRBD1 or TRBD2 (5 bases each). There are 18 residues in the CDR3. With 3 bases removed from V and 9 bases from J, the gap between germline ends came to 28 bases. CDR1 and CDR2 (germline): SGHDN, FVKESK. CDR3 sequence: CASSQLRDHRQFTITQYF. The CDR3 DNA is TGTGCCAGCAGCCAGCTCCGGGACCACCGCCAATTCACAATCACGCAGTATTTT.

The V call is TRBV21-1, the J call TRBJ2-4; TRBD1 is taken as the D call from the table, unchecked against the DNA. TRBV21-1 is shown as a pseudogene. CDR3 size: 16 residues. Here the CDR3 reads CASSSRPGHGVDIQYF. The CDR3 nucleotides read TGTGCCAGCAGCTCTCGACCGGGACACGGGGTGGACATTCAGTACTTC.

V usage is TRBV5-6 and J usage is TRBJ2-7; D gene uncertain. V lost 0 bases to trimming and J lost 6 bases, with 10 bases between them. The CDR3 runs to 13 residues. CDR1 is SGHDT and CDR2 is YYEEEE in the germline V gene. The CDR3 loop reads CASSLEGSFEQYF. As DNA, the CDR3 is TGTGCCAGCAGCTTGGAAGGCAGTTTCGAGCAGTACTTC.

As for this clone: Additional DNA sequences in this sample encode the identical CDR3. The gene calls are TRBV13 and TRBJ1-1; no reliable D call. Germline V gene lookup returns CDR1 PRHDT and CDR2 FYEKMQ (reference sequence). The CDR3 totals 14 residues. Trimming left V 0 bases short and J 2 bases short, with 7 bases between. In DNA form, the CDR3 reads TGTGCCAGCAGCTTAGGACGGGGAAACACTGAAGCTTTCTTT. This codes for CASSLGRGNTEAFF.

This clone was found a few times. The chain employs TRBV5-1 and TRBJ1-2, with 7 bases that match TRBD1. The CDR3 length is 14 residues. The junction had 11 bases not matched to a gene; V was cut back by 4 bases and J by 8 bases. Germline V gene sequence: CDR1 SGHRS, CDR2 YFSETQ. The CDR3 loop is CASSNTGEVAGYTF. CDR3 sequence (DNA): TGCGCCAGCAGCAACACAGGGGAGGTTGCGGGCTACACCTTC.